Described below is a single T cell receptor (beta chain) sequence and its context. Other DNA sequences from this sample encode an identical CDR3 as well. Germline lookup yields CDR1 SGHRS and CDR2 YFSETQ. Trimming stripped 0 bases from V and 4 bases from J, with 5 bases between. The CDR3 spans 13 residues. Sequencing used immunoSEQ multiplex PCR; TCRdb keeps in-frame clones, though not all of them. The table includes around 12,000 clones, 75% detected once. This entry comes from a study of ipilimumab plus nivolumab after autologous stem cell transplantation. Looking at the study overall: The myeloma group: high-risk transplant-naive, or relapse within 3 years after first autologous transplant.

The receptor comes from a male donor with multiple myeloma. The rearrangement links TRBV5-1 to TRBJ2-1; the D gene is possibly TRBD1 (5 bases). Sequencing used PBMCs, obtained in a trial of ipilimumab plus nivolumab as post-transplant consolidation. The CDR3 sequence: CASSLGTYNEQFF. CDR3 sequence (DNA): TGCGCCAGCAGCTTGGGGACATACAATGAGCAGTTCTTC.